These T cell receptor beta chains were read from a single sample in a study of T cells in localized non-small cell lung cancer. Generated by immunoSEQ multiplex PCR, the TCRdb table keeps only in-frame clones and is missing some. Of tens of thousands of clones listed, around 86% are singletons. The specimen comprised peripheral blood mononuclear cells, sampled before any cancer treatment. These receptors came from a male donor at least 60 years old with stage II lung adenocarcinoma. Each CDR3 is given with its conserved first and last residue. The D gene is left open where the match is weak. Expanded clones are given a class, and other clones once, few, many or no size at all.

D	size	length	V	J	CDR3	DNA
TRBD1	few	17	TRBV28	TRBJ2-5	CASSPVNRGHVQETQYF	TGTGCCAGCAGTCCGGTGAACAGGGGGCATGTACAAGAGACCCAGTACTTC
TRBD2	NA	14	TRBV5-1	TRBJ2-1	CASSLVTDTGGQFF	TGCGCCAGCAGCTTGGTGACCGATACGGGGGGGCAGTTCTTC
TRBD1	NA	14	TRBV5-1	TRBJ2-4	CASSPRTGGDGQYF	TGCGCCAGCAGCCCTAGGACAGGGGGCGATGGTCAGTACTTC
TRBD2	NA	13	TRBV28	TRBJ2-1	CASSWGLAGSGFF	TGTGCCAGCAGTTGGGGACTAGCGGGGAGCGGGTTCTTC
TRBD2	NA	15	TRBV5-1	TRBJ2-1	CASSTSGRVGNEQFF	TGCGCCAGCAGCACCAGCGGGAGGGTAGGGAATGAGCAGTTCTTC
TRBD1	NA	15	TRBV5-1	TRBJ1-1	CASSQGQGTRTEAFF	TGCGCCAGCAGCCAAGGACAGGGTACGAGAACTGAAGCTTTCTTT
TRBD2	NA	14	TRBV19	TRBJ2-7	CASSRLAGEYEQYF	TGTGCCAGTAGTCGACTAGCGGGAGAATACGAGCAGTACTTC
NA	NA	14	TRBV14	TRBJ1-1	CASSLGRGATEAFF	TGTGCCAGCAGTTTGGGACGAGGAGCTACTGAAGCTTTCTTT
NA	NA	13	TRBV6-1	TRBJ1-2	CASSVGANYGYTF	TGTGCCAGCAGTGTAGGCGCTAACTATGGCTACACCTTC
TRBD2	NA	15	TRBV5-4	TRBJ2-7	CASSPRSGATYEQYF	TGTGCCAGCAGCCCCCGGAGCGGGGCCACCTACGAGCAGTACTTC
NA	NA	13	TRBV6-5	TRBJ1-2	CASSPPGWHGYTF	TGTGCCAGCAGTCCGCCCGGGTGGCATGGCTACACCTTC
NA	NA	15	TRBV5-1	TRBJ1-5	CASSLAGRGEQPQHF	TGCGCCAGCAGCTTGGCCGGGAGGGGTGAACAGCCCCAGCATTTT
NA	NA	19	TRBV19	TRBJ1-5	CASSIGMAGALPSNQPQHF	TGTGCCAGTAGTATCGGTATGGCCGGGGCCCTTCCCAGCAATCAGCCCCAGCATTTT
NA	NA	13	TRBV5-1	TRBJ1-2	CASSPPGIGGYTF	TGCGCCAGCAGCCCCCCAGGGATCGGTGGCTACACCTTC
TRBD2	NA	15	TRBV28	TRBJ2-1	CASSFSLGRDNEQFF	TGTGCCAGCAGTTTCTCACTCGGGAGGGACAATGAGCAGTTCTTC
TRBD2	NA	14	TRBV4-2	TRBJ2-3	CASSLGGSQDTQYF	TGTGCCAGCTCCCTCGGGGGGAGCCAAGATACGCAGTATTTT
NA	NA	15	TRBV5-6	TRBJ1-1	CASSFRGRHKPEAFF	TGTGCCAGCAGCTTCCGGGGACGGCATAAGCCTGAAGCTTTCTTT
NA	NA	16	TRBV7-2	TRBJ2-1	CASSLERSSPYNEQFF	TGTGCCAGCAGCTTAGAGCGGTCTTCACCTTACAATGAGCAGTTCTTC
TRBD1	NA	14	TRBV7-8	TRBJ1-5	CASSAQGRNQPQHF	TGTGCCAGCAGCGCACAGGGGCGCAATCAGCCCCAGCATTTT
NA	NA	15	TRBV7-2	TRBJ1-5	CASSLTDRRDQPQHF	TGTGCCAGCAGCTTAACAGACAGGAGGGATCAGCCCCAGCATTTT
TRBD2	NA	14	TRBV12-5	TRBJ2-1	CASGLGREDNEQFF	TGTGCTAGTGGTTTGGGGCGGGAGGACAATGAGCAGTTCTTC
TRBD1	NA	14	TRBV5-1	TRBJ1-1	CASSLDRGNTEAFF	TGCGCCAGCAGCTTGGACAGGGGTAACACTGAAGCTTTCTTT
TRBD2	NA	16	TRBV19	TRBJ2-2	CASSTAGGPETGELFF	TGTGCCAGTAGTACCGCGGGAGGCCCGGAGACCGGGGAGCTGTTTTTT